This TCR beta chain is from a study of PD-L1 blockade in urothelial cancer. Study at large: Researchers found blood samples held a median of roughly 140,000 T cells.

The time point denotes: peripheral blood 6 weeks after treatment start. The V gene's germline CDR1 is WNHNN and CDR2 SYGVQD (reference sequence). The V end lost 0 bases, the J end lost 1 base, and 17 bases lay between the germline ends. This CDR3 has 18 amino acids. Each PCR received spiked synthetic TCR analog templates. Libraries were prepared by immunoSEQ multiplex PCR; TCRdb keeps only in-frame clonotypes and omits some of them. The table lists some 110,000 clones, about 91% of them singletons, with approximately 3.8% in the top ten. Source: PBMCs, taken around atezolizumab (anti-PD-L1) treatment. This chain joins TRBV10-1 and TRBJ2-3, with D possibly being TRBD1 (7 bases). The sequence was collected from a man in his sixties with urothelial cancer. This CDR3 reads CASSESKGGGGRTDTQYF. The CDR3 nucleotides read TGCGCCAGCAGTGAGTCAAAGGGAGGAGGGGGCCGCACAGATACGCAGTATTTT.